The 14 T cell receptor beta chains below come from one sample, sequenced in a study of T cell responses to AZD1222 COVID-19 vaccine. Generated by immunoSEQ multiplex PCR, the TCRdb table keeps only in-frame clones and is missing some. The repertoire holds approximately 140,000 clones, with more than 85% as singletons. This specimen was peripheral blood, taken on day 0 of AZD1222 vaccination. All receptors come from an adult in good health.

This chain connects TRBV5-1 to TRBJ1-1; the D gene is possibly TRBD1 (5 bases). Germline V gives CDR1 SGHRS, CDR2 YFSETQ. The CDR3 runs 14 residues. Trimming removed 0 bases from V and 5 bases from J, with 11 bases in between. The chain's CDR3 is CASSLAGGETEAFF. The DNA of the CDR3 is TGCGCCAGCAGCTTGGCCGGGGGGGAGACTGAAGCTTTCTTT.

The chain joins TRBV27 to TRBJ2-1; 8 positions match TRBD2. In germline, CDR1 is MNHEY, CDR2 SMNVEV (reference sequence). Trimming cost V 7 bases and J 6 bases; bases outside gene matches: 5. The CDR3 has 13 amino acids. The CDR3 nucleotides are TGTGCCAGCAAACTAGCGGACTCCAATGAGCAGTTCTTC. Translated: CASKLADSNEQFF.

The chain uses TRBV3-1 (or the pseudogene TRBV3-2) and TRBJ1-2; 8 bases map to TRBD1. Germline CDR1 reads LGHDT; CDR2 reads YNNKEL (reference sequence). CDR3 length: 15 residues. V shed 4 bases, J shed 8 bases, and the junction held 12 bases outside the gene matches. CDR3 nucleotides: TGTGCCAGCAGCCGCCTCTTTGGACAGGGAAAAGGCTACACCTTC. Translation gives CASSRLFGQGKGYTF.

The chain employs TRBV7-6 and TRBJ2-7; 7 bases map to TRBD2. V lost 4 bases to trimming and J lost 2 bases; unmatched junction nucleotides: 8. Per the germline V gene, CDR1 is SGHVS and CDR2 is FNYEAQ. The CDR3 is 15 residues long. CDR3 sequence (DNA): TGTGCCAGCAGCTCCGCTAGCGGACCCACCTACGAGCAGTACTTC. Translating gives CASSSASGPTYEQYF.

The chain links TRBV4-3 to TRBJ2-7, with TRBD2 identical over 10 bases. Germline V CDR1 and CDR2: LGHNA, YSLEER. This CDR3 contains 20 residues. V gave up 2 bases and J gave up 5 bases; unmatched junction bases: 21. The CDR3 reads CASSQTAVLAGEYHPHEQYF. CDR3 nucleotides: TGCGCCAGCAGCCAAACTGCGGTGCTAGCGGGAGAGTACCATCCCCACGAGCAGTACTTC.

The chain recombines TRBV19 with TRBJ2-3, with TRBD1 identical over 9 bases. V lost 10 bases, J lost 0 bases, and 5 bases stayed unmatched. This CDR3 has 14 amino acids. In germline, CDR1 is LNHDA, CDR2 SQIVND (reference sequence). The CDR3 loop is CATTGGSSTDTQYF. The CDR3, as DNA: TGTGCCACCACAGGGGGCTCTAGCACAGATACGCAGTATTTT.

CDR3 residues: CASTTTQTGAGELFF. The CDR3 DNA sequence: TGCGCCAGCACCACGACACAAACGGGCGCCGGGGAGCTGTTTTTT. This chain connects TRBV5-1 to TRBJ2-2, with D unresolved. Looked up from germline, CDR1 is SGHRS and CDR2 is YFSETQ. V was trimmed by 6 bases and J by 6 bases, leaving 18 bases between them. The CDR3 is made up of 15 amino acids.

This clone was recorded a few times. This chain links TRBV5-1 with TRBJ1-1, with TRBD1 as a possible D gene (5 bases). Per the germline V gene, CDR1 is SGHRS and CDR2 is YFSETQ. V was trimmed by 3 bases and J by 2 bases, leaving 8 bases between them. The CDR3 runs to 13 residues. The CDR3 here is CASSWDLNTEAFF. The CDR3 region has the DNA TGCGCCAGCAGCTGGGACCTCAACACTGAAGCTTTCTTT.

This rearrangement joins TRBV24-1 to TRBJ1-1; D possibly corresponds to TRBD1 (5 bases). Trimming stripped 7 bases from V and 4 bases from J, with 12 bases between. This CDR3 is 13 amino acids long. CDR1 is KGHDR, CDR2 SFDVKD, per germline. Here the CDR3 DNA reads TGTGCCACCAGGGTTGGCAGGGCCACTGAAGCTTTCTTT. Translating it yields CATRVGRATEAFF.

The chain recombines TRBV2 with TRBJ1-2, with D possibly being TRBD2 (6 bases). The end of the DNA aligns better with TRBJ2-7, so the J call may be wrong. This CDR3 is built from 13 residues. Germline CDR1 reads SNHLY; CDR2 reads FYNNEI. The CDR3 here is CASLVVGIAGQYF. CDR3 nucleotide sequence: TGTGCCAGCCTAGTCGTGGGCATCGCGGGACAGTACTTC.

V is TRBV2 and J is TRBJ2-7; D may be TRBD1 (6 bases). CDR3 length equals 12 residues. V was shortened by 7 bases and J by 5 bases, with 12 bases between the two germline ends. CDR1 and CDR2 (germline): SNHLY, FYNNEI. The CDR3 is CASTEQGNEQYF. CDR3 coding DNA: TGTGCCAGCACGGAACAGGGAAACGAGCAGTACTTC. Together with reference TRBV2 and TRBJ2-7, the CDR3 gives the full variable domain: EPEVTQTPSHQVTQMGQEVILRCVPISNHLYFYWYRQILGQKVEFLVSFYNNEISEKSEIFDDQFSVERPDGSNFTLKIRSTKLEDSAMYFCASTEQGNEQYFGPGTRLTVT.

In DNA form, the CDR3 reads TGCGCCAGCAGCCACGGGACTACCAATCAGCCCCAGCATTTT. This gives the protein CASSHGTTNQPQHF. V usage is TRBV4-3 and J usage is TRBJ1-5; possibly TRBD1 for D (5 bases). Germline V gene lookup returns CDR1 LGHNA and CDR2 YSLEER. V dropped 3 bases and J dropped 3 bases, with 9 bases sitting between them. CDR3 length: 14 residues.

The chain uses TRBV25-1 and TRBJ2-7; the D call may be TRBD1 or TRBD2 (5 bases each). Germline V CDR1 and CDR2: MGHDK, SYGVNS. The CDR3 sequence is 13 residues long. Trimming stripped 3 bases from V and 3 bases from J, with 9 bases between. The CDR3 is CASSDRGLYEQYF. CDR3 nucleotide sequence: TGTGCCAGCAGTGACCGGGGCCTCTACGAGCAGTACTTC.

CDR3 nucleotide sequence: TGTGCCAGCAGCGGGAGTGGGGGAGTTTATGGCTACACCTTC. Protein: CASSGSGGVYGYTF. The rearrangement uses TRBV11-2 and TRBJ1-2; TRBD1 is a possible D gene (5 bases). CDR3 length: 14 amino acids. Germline values: CDR1 SGHAT, CDR2 FQNNGV. The V gene lost 5 bases and the J gene lost 5 bases, with 15 bases spanning the gap. The full variable domain, with the rest looked up from reference TRBV11-2 and TRBJ1-2, is EAGVAQSPRYKIIEKRQSVAFWCNPISGHATLYWYQQILGQGPKLLIQFQNNGVVDDSQLPKDRFSAERLKGVDSTLKIQPAKLEDSAVYLCASSGSGGVYGYTFGSGTRLTVV.